A selection of T cell receptor beta chains follows, all from one sample in a study of identical twins. TCRdb itself ran the 5' RACE reads through MiXCR, one entry per CDR3 protein. Of about 700,000 distinct CDR3 sequences in the sample, less than 7% were seen once. Sequenced input: naive T cells sorted from blood. Every receptor here comes from a man aged 18 to 30 in good health. The CDR3 runs from the conserved cysteine through the conserved F or W. The order of the fields is D gene, clone size, J gene, V gene, CDR3 DNA, CDR3 protein. The D gene is left open where the match is weak. Clone size is shown for a subset of rows, as once, few, many or a class of expanded clone.

D gene: .; clone size: .; J gene: TRBJ2-7; V gene: TRBV28; CDR3 DNA: TGTGCCAGCAGTTTATTACAGGGCCTCTCCTACGAGCAGTACTTC; CDR3 protein: CASSLLQGLSYEQYF
D gene: .; clone size: many; J gene: TRBJ2-1; V gene: TRBV29-1; CDR3 DNA: TGCAGCGTCGAACTAGCTAGCCTTTACAATGAGCAGTTCTTC; CDR3 protein: CSVELASLYNEQFF
D gene: .; clone size: many; J gene: TRBJ1-4; V gene: TRBV20-1; CDR3 DNA: TGCAGTGCCCCTCGAGGGGGGGATGAAAAACTGTTTTTT; CDR3 protein: CSAPRGGDEKLFF
D gene: TRBD1; clone size: .; J gene: TRBJ2-7; V gene: TRBV28; CDR3 DNA: TGTGCCAGCAGCCAGAGGACAGGGGCGAACTCCTACGAGCAGTACTTC; CDR3 protein: CASSQRTGANSYEQYF
D gene: TRBD2; clone size: few; J gene: TRBJ2-1; V gene: TRBV6-1; CDR3 DNA: TGTGCCAGCAGCGGACTAGCGGGAGTTGATGAGCAGTTCTTC; CDR3 protein: CASSGLAGVDEQFF
D gene: .; clone size: many; J gene: TRBJ2-1; V gene: TRBV5-6; CDR3 DNA: TGTGCCAGCAGCCGAGAGGGCCGTTCCTACAATGAGCAGTTCTTC; CDR3 protein: CASSREGRSYNEQFF
D gene: .; clone size: few; J gene: TRBJ2-2; V gene: TRBV9; CDR3 DNA: TGTGCCAGCAGCCCTCAGGGAATCGGGGAGCTGTTTTTT; CDR3 protein: CASSPQGIGELFF
D gene: .; clone size: many; J gene: TRBJ2-2; V gene: TRBV5-1; CDR3 DNA: TGCGCCAGCCGGGGGACGAACACCGGGGAGCTGTTTTTT; CDR3 protein: CASRGTNTGELFF
D gene: .; clone size: many; J gene: TRBJ2-1; V gene: TRBV10-3; CDR3 DNA: TGTGCCATCAACGATAGGAGTGAAGAGGATGAGCAGTTCTTC; CDR3 protein: CAINDRSEEDEQFF
D gene: TRBD1; clone size: few; J gene: TRBJ2-7; V gene: TRBV10-3; CDR3 DNA: TGTGCCATCAGGGAACGAGGACAGGGCGATTCGCCCGAGCAGTACTTC; CDR3 protein: CAIRERGQGDSPEQYF
D gene: TRBD1; clone size: .; J gene: TRBJ2-2; V gene: TRBV7-8; CDR3 DNA: TGTGCCAGCAGCTCCTTCGGACAGGGGAACACCGGGGAGCTGTTTTTT; CDR3 protein: CASSSFGQGNTGELFF
D gene: .; clone size: many; J gene: TRBJ2-3; V gene: TRBV27; CDR3 DNA: TGTGCCAGCAAGGAGGGAACAACAGATACGCAGTATTTT; CDR3 protein: CASKEGTTDTQYF
D gene: .; clone size: many; J gene: TRBJ2-3; V gene: TRBV29-1; CDR3 DNA: TGCAGCGTTGAAGATAGGGTAGATACGCAGTATTTT; CDR3 protein: CSVEDRVDTQYF
D gene: .; clone size: .; J gene: TRBJ2-2; V gene: TRBV7-6; CDR3 DNA: TGTGCCAGCAGCTTAGTCTCAGGGTTTGGGGAGCTGTTTTTT; CDR3 protein: CASSLVSGFGELFF
D gene: .; clone size: many; J gene: TRBJ2-5; V gene: TRBV20-1; CDR3 DNA: TGCAGCGTCTCTGGGTACCAAGAGACCCAGTACTTC; CDR3 protein: CSVSGYQETQYF
D gene: TRBD1; clone size: few; J gene: TRBJ2-5; V gene: TRBV6-1; CDR3 DNA: TGTGCCAGCGCCCCTGGGACAGGCCCCACCGCCTTTCAAGAGACCCAGTACTTC; CDR3 protein: CASAPGTGPTAFQETQYF
D gene: TRBD1; clone size: many; J gene: TRBJ2-7; V gene: TRBV28; CDR3 DNA: TGTGCCAGCAATGAACCGGGACAGGGGTTCTACGAGCAGTACTTC; CDR3 protein: CASNEPGQGFYEQYF
D gene: TRBD2; clone size: few; J gene: TRBJ2-3; V gene: TRBV20-1; CDR3 DNA: TGCAGTGCTAACAAACCGGGACTAGCGGGATCTAGCCCCCCGTATTTT; CDR3 protein: CSANKPGLAGSSPPYF
D gene: .; clone size: .; J gene: TRBJ2-6; V gene: TRBV20-1; CDR3 DNA: TGCAGTGCTAGACCCGGGGCTGGGGCCAACGTCCTGACTTTC; CDR3 protein: CSARPGAGANVLTF
D gene: TRBD2; clone size: many; J gene: TRBJ2-1; V gene: TRBV7-2; CDR3 DNA: TGTGCCAGCAGCTATCGGACTAGCGGATACAATGAGCAGTTCTTC; CDR3 protein: CASSYRTSGYNEQFF
D gene: .; clone size: many; J gene: TRBJ2-1; V gene: TRBV27; CDR3 DNA: TGTGCCAGCAGTTTCGGGGAGGTCAATGAGCAGTTCTTC; CDR3 protein: CASSFGEVNEQFF
D gene: TRBD2; clone size: many; J gene: TRBJ2-1; V gene: TRBV20-1; CDR3 DNA: TGCAGTGCTAGAAGGGTTAGTGGCGGGAGGGCCAATGAGCAGTTCTTC; CDR3 protein: CSARRVSGGRANEQFF
D gene: .; clone size: .; J gene: TRBJ2-3; V gene: TRBV4-1; CDR3 DNA: TGCGCCAGCAGCCAAGATGAAGGGGCTACGCAGTATTTT; CDR3 protein: CASSQDEGATQYF
D gene: .; clone size: many; J gene: TRBJ1-2; V gene: TRBV9; CDR3 DNA: TGTGCCAGCAGCCCTCGGGGAGGACAGGGCTACACCTTC; CDR3 protein: CASSPRGGQGYTF
D gene: .; clone size: many; J gene: TRBJ1-2; V gene: TRBV4-3; CDR3 DNA: TGCGCCAGCAGCCAAGATTTAGGGTCTGGCTACACCTTC; CDR3 protein: CASSQDLGSGYTF
D gene: .; clone size: many; J gene: TRBJ2-1; V gene: TRBV5-1; CDR3 DNA: TGCGCCAGCAGCTTGGGTGGAAGCCCGTACAATGAGCAGTTCTTC; CDR3 protein: CASSLGGSPYNEQFF
D gene: .; clone size: many; J gene: TRBJ1-5; V gene: TRBV19; CDR3 DNA: TGTGCCAGTCGGCAGGGGAACAATCAGCCCCAGCATTTT; CDR3 protein: CASRQGNNQPQHF
D gene: TRBD2; clone size: many; J gene: TRBJ2-7; V gene: TRBV10-3; CDR3 DNA: TGTGCCACTATAGAAGCGGGAGAAAGGTCCTACGAGCAGTACTTC; CDR3 protein: CATIEAGERSYEQYF
D gene: TRBD1; clone size: many; J gene: TRBJ2-5; V gene: TRBV10-3; CDR3 DNA: TGTGCCACGACAGGGGTGGAAGAGACCCAGTACTTC; CDR3 protein: CATTGVEETQYF
D gene: TRBD2; clone size: few; J gene: TRBJ2-2; V gene: TRBV11-1; CDR3 DNA: TGTGCCAGCAGCCCGCGGACTAGCGGGAGGTCTGACACCGGGGAGCTGTTTTTT; CDR3 protein: CASSPRTSGRSDTGELFF
D gene: .; clone size: many; J gene: TRBJ2-7; V gene: TRBV5-5; CDR3 DNA: TGTGCCAGCAGCTTGGCCGGGAACGACTACGAGCAGTACTTC; CDR3 protein: CASSLAGNDYEQYF
D gene: TRBD1; clone size: .; J gene: TRBJ2-6; V gene: TRBV5-1; CDR3 DNA: TGCGCCAGCAGCTTGGGAGGCGGGACAGGAGCCAACGTCCTGACTTTC; CDR3 protein: CASSLGGGTGANVLTF
D gene: .; clone size: few; J gene: TRBJ2-1; V gene: TRBV6-2/TRBV6-3; CDR3 DNA: TGTGCCAGCAGTTACGTGGGGACCAATGAGCAGTTCTTC; CDR3 protein: CASSYVGTNEQFF
D gene: .; clone size: many; J gene: TRBJ1-1; V gene: TRBV5-1; CDR3 DNA: TGCGCCAGCACGACAGGAGGCACTGAAGCTTTCTTT; CDR3 protein: CASTTGGTEAFF
D gene: TRBD2; clone size: many; J gene: TRBJ2-7; V gene: TRBV20-1; CDR3 DNA: TGCAGTGCTAGGAGCGGGAGACGATACGAGCAGTACTTC; CDR3 protein: CSARSGRRYEQYF
D gene: .; clone size: many; J gene: TRBJ1-5; V gene: TRBV11-2; CDR3 DNA: TGTGCCAGCAGCTTAGGAGGACCGGGGGCCCAGCATTTT; CDR3 protein: CASSLGGPGAQHF
D gene: TRBD2; clone size: many; J gene: TRBJ2-1; V gene: TRBV7-3; CDR3 DNA: TGTGCCAGCAGCTCCAGCGGGAGGGCCCTCGATGAGCAGTTCTTC; CDR3 protein: CASSSSGRALDEQFF
D gene: .; clone size: few; J gene: TRBJ2-1; V gene: TRBV3-1; CDR3 DNA: TGTGCCAGCAGCCATCTGGGGGGGCGGATTTACAATGAGCAGTTCTTC; CDR3 protein: CASSHLGGRIYNEQFF
D gene: .; clone size: many; J gene: TRBJ1-3; V gene: TRBV7-9; CDR3 DNA: TGTGCCAGCAGCGGGATCCGGAACACCATATATTTT; CDR3 protein: CASSGIRNTIYF
D gene: .; clone size: many; J gene: TRBJ2-7; V gene: TRBV12-3/TRBV12-4; CDR3 DNA: TGTGCCAGCAGTCCGGCAGGGTACGAGCAGTACTTC; CDR3 protein: CASSPAGYEQYF
D gene: .; clone size: many; J gene: TRBJ2-3; V gene: TRBV6-1; CDR3 DNA: TGTGCCAGCAGTGCTCGGGAGCCCACAGATACGCAGTATTTT; CDR3 protein: CASSAREPTDTQYF
D gene: .; clone size: few; J gene: TRBJ2-3; V gene: TRBV27; CDR3 DNA: TGTGCCAGCAATCGTAGCGCAGATACGCAGTATTTT; CDR3 protein: CASNRSADTQYF
D gene: .; clone size: many; J gene: TRBJ1-3; V gene: TRBV6-6; CDR3 DNA: TGTGCCAGGGTCCACGGGGCTGGAAACACCATATATTTT; CDR3 protein: CARVHGAGNTIYF
D gene: .; clone size: .; J gene: TRBJ2-3; V gene: TRBV7-3; CDR3 DNA: TGTGCCAGCAGCCCCCGACAGCAAAGGGGCACAGATACGCAGTATTTT; CDR3 protein: CASSPRQQRGTDTQYF
D gene: TRBD1; clone size: many; J gene: TRBJ1-1; V gene: TRBV5-1; CDR3 DNA: TGCGCCAGCAGCTTGTGGTCGACAGGGGAAGGTACTGAAGCTTTCTTT; CDR3 protein: CASSLWSTGEGTEAFF
D gene: .; clone size: many; J gene: TRBJ2-1; V gene: TRBV4-3; CDR3 DNA: TGCGCCAGCAGCCAAGACGACGGTGAGATGTTCTTC; CDR3 protein: CASSQDDGEMFF